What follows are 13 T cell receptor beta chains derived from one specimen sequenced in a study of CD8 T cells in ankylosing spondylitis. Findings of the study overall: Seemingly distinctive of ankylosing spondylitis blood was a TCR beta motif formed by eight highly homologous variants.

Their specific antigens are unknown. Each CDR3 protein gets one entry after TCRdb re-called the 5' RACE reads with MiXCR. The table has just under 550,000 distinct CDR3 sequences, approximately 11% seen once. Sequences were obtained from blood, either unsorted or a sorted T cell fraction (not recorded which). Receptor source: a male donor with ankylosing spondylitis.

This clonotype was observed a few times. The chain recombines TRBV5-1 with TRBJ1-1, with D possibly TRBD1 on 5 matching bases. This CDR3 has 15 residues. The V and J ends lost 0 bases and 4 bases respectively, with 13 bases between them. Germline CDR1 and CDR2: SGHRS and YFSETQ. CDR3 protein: CASSLVGEWGTEAFF. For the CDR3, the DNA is TGCGCCAGCAGCTTGGTGGGGGAGTGGGGCACTGAAGCTTTCTTT.

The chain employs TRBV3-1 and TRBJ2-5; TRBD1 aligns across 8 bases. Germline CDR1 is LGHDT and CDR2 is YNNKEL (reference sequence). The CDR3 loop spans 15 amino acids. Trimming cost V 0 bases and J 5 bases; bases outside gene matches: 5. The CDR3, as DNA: TGTGCCAGCAGCCAAGATGGGACAGGTGGTGAGACCCAGTACTTC. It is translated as CASSQDGTGGETQYF.

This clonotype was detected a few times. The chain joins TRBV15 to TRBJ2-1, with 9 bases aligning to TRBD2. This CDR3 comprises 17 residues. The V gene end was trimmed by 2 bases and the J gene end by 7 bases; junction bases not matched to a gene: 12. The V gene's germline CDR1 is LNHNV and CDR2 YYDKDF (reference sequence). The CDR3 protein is CATSRSIPGLAKNEQFF. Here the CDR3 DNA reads TGTGCCACCAGCAGATCAATTCCGGGACTAGCAAAGAATGAGCAGTTCTTC.

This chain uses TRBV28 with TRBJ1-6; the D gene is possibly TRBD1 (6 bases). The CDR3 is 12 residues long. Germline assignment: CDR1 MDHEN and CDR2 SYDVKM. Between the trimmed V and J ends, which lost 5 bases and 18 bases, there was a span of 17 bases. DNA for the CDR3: TGTGCCAGCAGTGTCCACACAGGGAAATCCCACTTT. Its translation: CASSVHTGKSHF.

Here the CDR3 DNA reads TGTGCCAGCAGCCCAAACGGGGGGGTCTTTAACACTGAAGCTTTCTTT. It yields the protein CASSPNGGVFNTEAFF. This chain joins TRBV27 and TRBJ1-1, with a weak D call TRBD1 (5 bases). V lost 6 bases and J lost 2, with 19 bases in between. The CDR3 runs 16 residues. Germline V gives CDR1 MNHEY, CDR2 SMNVEV (reference sequence).

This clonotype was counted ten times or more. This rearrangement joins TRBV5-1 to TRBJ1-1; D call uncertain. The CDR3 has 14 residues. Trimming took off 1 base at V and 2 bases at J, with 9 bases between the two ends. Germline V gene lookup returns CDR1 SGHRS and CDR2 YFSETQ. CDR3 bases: TGCGCCAGCAGCTTGTCGCTCCTTAACACTGAAGCTTTCTTT. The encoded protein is CASSLSLLNTEAFF.

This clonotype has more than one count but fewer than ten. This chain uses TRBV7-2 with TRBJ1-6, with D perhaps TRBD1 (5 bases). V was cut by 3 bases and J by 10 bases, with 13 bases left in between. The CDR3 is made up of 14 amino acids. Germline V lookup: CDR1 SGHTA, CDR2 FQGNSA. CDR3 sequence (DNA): TGTGCCAGCAGCTTTACTCAGGGCAGGTCACCCCTCCACTTT. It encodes CASSFTQGRSPLHF.

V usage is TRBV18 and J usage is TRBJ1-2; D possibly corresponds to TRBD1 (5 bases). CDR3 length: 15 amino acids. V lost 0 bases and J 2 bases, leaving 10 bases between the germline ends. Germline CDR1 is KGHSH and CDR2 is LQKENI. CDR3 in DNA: TGTGCCAGCTCACCACCCTCCGGGGCGAACTATGGCTACACCTTC. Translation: CASSPPSGANYGYTF.

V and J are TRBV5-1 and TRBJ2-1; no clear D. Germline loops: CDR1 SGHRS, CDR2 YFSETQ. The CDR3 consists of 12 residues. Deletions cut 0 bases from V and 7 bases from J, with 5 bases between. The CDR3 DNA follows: TGCGCCAGCAGCTTGGTTCAAAATGAGCAGTTCTTC. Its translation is CASSLVQNEQFF. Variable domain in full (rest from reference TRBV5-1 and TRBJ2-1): KAGVTQTPRYLIKTRGQQVTLSCSPISGHRSVSWYQQTPGQGLQFLFEYFSETQRNKGNFPGRFSGRQFSNSRSEMNVSTLELGDSALYLCASSLVQNEQFFGPGTRLTVL.

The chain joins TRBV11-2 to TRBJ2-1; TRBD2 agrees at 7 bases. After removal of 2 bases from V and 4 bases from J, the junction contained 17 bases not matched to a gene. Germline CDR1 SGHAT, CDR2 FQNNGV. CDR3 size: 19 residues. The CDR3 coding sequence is TGTGCCAGCAGCTTACGGGTCGGACTAGGGTCCCCCCCTTACAATGAGCAGTTCTTC. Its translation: CASSLRVGLGSPPYNEQFF. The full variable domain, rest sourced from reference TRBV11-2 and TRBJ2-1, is EAGVAQSPRYKIIEKRQSVAFWCNPISGHATLYWYQQILGQGPKLLIQFQNNGVVDDSQLPKDRFSAERLKGVDSTLKIQPAKLEDSAVYLCASSLRVGLGSPPYNEQFFGPGTRLTVL.

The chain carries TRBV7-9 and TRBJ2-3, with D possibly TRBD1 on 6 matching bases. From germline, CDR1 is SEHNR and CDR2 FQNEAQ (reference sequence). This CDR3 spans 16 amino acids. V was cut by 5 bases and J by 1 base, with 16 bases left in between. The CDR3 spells CASSHGRQEGTDTQYF. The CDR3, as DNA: TGTGCCAGCAGCCACGGAAGACAGGAAGGCACAGATACGCAGTATTTT.

The chain's CDR3 is CASSWQGVAYGYTF. The CDR3 coding sequence is TGTGCCAGCAGCTGGCAGGGGGTGGCCTATGGCTACACCTTC. The V gene is TRBV5-6, the J gene TRBJ1-2; TRBD1 aligns across 7 bases. CDR3 length: 14 amino acids. With 3 bases clipped from V and 4 bases from J, the junction kept 6 bases outside the gene matches. Per germline, CDR1 SGHDT and CDR2 YYEEEE.

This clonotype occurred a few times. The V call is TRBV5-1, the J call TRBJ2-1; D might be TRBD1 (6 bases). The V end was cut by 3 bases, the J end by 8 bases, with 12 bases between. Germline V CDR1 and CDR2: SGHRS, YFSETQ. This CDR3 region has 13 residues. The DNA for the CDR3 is TGCGCCAGCAGCTCGTACAGGGCAGATGAGCAGTTCTTC. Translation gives CASSSYRADEQFF.